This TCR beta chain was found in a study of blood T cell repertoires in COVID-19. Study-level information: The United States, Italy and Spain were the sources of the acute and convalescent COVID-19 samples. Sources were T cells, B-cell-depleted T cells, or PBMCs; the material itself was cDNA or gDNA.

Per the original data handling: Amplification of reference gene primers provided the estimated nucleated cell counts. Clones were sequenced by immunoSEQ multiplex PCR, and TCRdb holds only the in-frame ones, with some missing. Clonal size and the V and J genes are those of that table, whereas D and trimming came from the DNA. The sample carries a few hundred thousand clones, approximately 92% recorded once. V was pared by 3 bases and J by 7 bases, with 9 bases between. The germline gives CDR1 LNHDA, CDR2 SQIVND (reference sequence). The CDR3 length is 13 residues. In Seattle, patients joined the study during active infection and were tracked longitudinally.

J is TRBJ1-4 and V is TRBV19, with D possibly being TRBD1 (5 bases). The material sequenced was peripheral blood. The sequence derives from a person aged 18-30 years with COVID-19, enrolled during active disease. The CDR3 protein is CASSIRQGEKLFF. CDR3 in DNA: TGTGCCAGTAGTATTCGGCAGGGTGAAAAACTGTTTTTT.